This T cell receptor (beta chain) emerged from a study of identical twins (dated by TCRdb to 2016 to 2018). A note on the overall study: To test whether fetal clonotypes persist, this study deep-sequenced TCR alpha and beta repertoires from monozygotic twins, from unrelated adults of various ages, and from cord blood. To rule out contamination, the twin experiments were replicated at different times with different library preparation protocols. General conclusions and limits of the study: Invariant T cells such as MAIT and iNKT could partly confound zero-insertion analyses, although diverse VJ usage argued against such confounding for most clonotypes. In monozygotic twins, recombination models systematically underestimated out-of-frame TCR alpha sharing, but the models matched the sharing seen between unrelated individuals. Abundant cord blood beta clonotypes carried fewer insertions; young adult naive repertoires showed a weaker similar trend, while memory repertoires showed none. Compared with coincidental sharing between unrelated individuals, out-of-frame TCR alpha sequences shared between twins showed an excess of sequences with low generation probability. The excess sharing between twins in beta out-of-frame sequences was weaker because fewer shared sequences reduced the signal-to-noise ratio. Conclusions relied on cross-sectional statistical analysis, since the same donors could not be followed over many years.

The library was built by means of 5' RACE. The sequencer was an Illumina HiSeq 2000. A universal primer binding site was added through template switching, and the final cDNA carried a unique molecular identifier so that TCR cDNA molecules could be counted accurately. First-strand cDNA for TCR alpha and beta chains was synthesized from specific primers in the conserved constant-segment region. To control for contamination, every cDNA library carried two barcodes: a SMART-Mk sample barcode plus Illumina barcodes. TruSeq adapter sequences and Illumina sample barcodes were added in two successive PCR steps. Sequencing of the TCR alpha and beta cDNA libraries was done on the Illumina HiSeq platform using custom primers. Processing in the source paper ran as follows. Raw reads were processed with MiGEC to extract unique molecular identifiers, and MiXCR was used to determine CDR3 positions. Recombination models were inferred per individual with the repgenHMM and IGoR tools using an EM algorithm. The analysis of shared clonotypes was done with the tcR package in R, with sharing normalized by the product of cloneset sizes. Out-of-frame nonproductive sequences were analyzed to study raw recombination free of thymic and clonal selection effects. Through fastp at Q25 and MiXCR, TCRdb rebuilt clones from the public reads, retaining in-frame beta chains. Rows with a matching CDR3 protein are joined into one entry that keeps the most common DNA and genes. The V and J calls come from TCRdb's annotation, not from the publication. In all, the sample holds approximately 240,000 distinct CDR3 sequences, and 11% to 15% of those were seen once. The leading ten clones occupy 8.8% of the sample.

All donors were healthy Caucasians. Miltenyi CD45RO+ enrichment and human naive T-cell isolation kits were used to isolate memory (CD45RO+) and naive T cells from PBMC. Notes on this clonotype: Its binding antigen is unknown. Per-nucleotide qualities are absent, and no much larger clonotype sits a single base away.

Cut back by 0 bases and 12 bases, the V and J ends lie 15 bases apart. Spanning cysteine to phenylalanine, the CDR3 consists of 14 amino acids. Of the read, only the CDR3 DNA is kept; its 42 bases are in frame from base 1. CDR1 SGDLS and CDR2 YYNGEE are derived from the germline V gene. Sequencing used memory (CD45RO+) T cells sorted from blood. The sample's cell subset or site label, decoded: CD45RO+ enriched T cells. This TCR was sampled from a woman aged 18-29 years in good health. The sequence is built from TRBV9 and TRBJ1-4; there is no confident call for the D gene. The CDR3 region: CASSVADRGQQLFF. The nucleotide sequence reads TGTGCCAGCAGCGTAGCTGATAGAGGGCAGCAACTGTTTTTT. The CDR3 plus the reference TRBV9 and TRBJ1-4 genes for the other parts give the full variable domain: DSGVTQTPKHLITATGQRVTLRCSPRSGDLSVYWYQQSLDQGLQFLIQYYNGEERAKGNILERFSAQQFPDLHSELNLSSLELGDSALYFCASSVADRGQQLFFGSGTQLSVL.